This entry lists 10 T cell receptor beta chains sequenced from one sample in a study of CD8 T cells in ankylosing spondylitis (dated by TCRdb to about 2017). General study outcomes and caveats: Blood from ankylosing spondylitis patients appeared to be characterized by a TCR beta motif composed of eight or nine highly homologous amino acid variants.

The library was prepared using 5' RACE. Sequencing instrument: Illumina HiSeq 2500. The raw public reads went through TCRdb reprocessing: fastp at Q25, MiXCR clone calling, in-frame beta chains kept. For every CDR3 protein sequence, its rows merge into one entry that carries the most common genes and DNA. The sample table records over 200,000 distinct CDR3 sequences; around 19% of these occur just once. The ten largest account for approximately 40% of the sample. These TCRs are of unknown antigen specificity. Sequencing used blood, either unsorted or a sorted T cell fraction (not recorded which). These receptors were taken from a male donor with ankylosing spondylitis.

This clonotype has more than one count but fewer than ten. The V call is TRBV7-9, the J call TRBJ2-1; a possible D gene is TRBD1 (7 bases). Trimming left V 5 bases short and J 0 bases short, with 14 bases between. Germline V lookup: CDR1 SEHNR, CDR2 FQNEAQ (reference sequence). This CDR3 has 16 amino acids. The CDR3 reads CASSPRGASSYNEQFF. CDR3 nucleotide sequence: TGTGCCAGCAGCCCCAGGGGGGCTAGCTCCTACAATGAGCAGTTCTTC.

Comments on this clonotype: As the CDR3 is not closed by the conserved phenylalanine or tryptophan, this likely results from a read error. The gene calls are TRBV4-3 and TRBJ1-5, with D possibly being TRBD1 (5 bases). This CDR3 contains 15 residues. In germline, CDR1 is LGHNA, CDR2 YSLEER. Deletions cut 3 bases from V and 4 bases from J, with 13 bases between. Here the CDR3 DNA reads TGCGCCAGCAGCCATCTCCGGGGCTCTAATCAGCCCCAGCATTAT. Translation: CASSHLRGSNQPQHY.

This clonotype showed up just a few times. This chain connects TRBV2 to TRBJ1-4, with D maybe TRBD1 (5 bases). The CDR3 extends over 14 amino acids. Germline CDR1 is SNHLY and CDR2 is FYNNEI. Trimming pared 7 bases from V and 5 bases from J, leaving 14 bases between. The CDR3 here is CASMGSRGNEKLFF. Written as DNA, the CDR3 is TGTGCCAGCATGGGCTCACGGGGGAATGAAAAACTGTTTTTT.

Only a few counts were recorded for this clonotype. The chain is built from TRBV4-2 and TRBJ2-5; D might be TRBD1 (6 bases). V lost 0 bases and J lost 1, with 6 bases in between. This CDR3 has 14 amino acids. Germline V CDR1 and CDR2: LGHNA, YNFKEQ. CDR3 DNA: TGTGCCAGCAGCCAAGAGGGGGCCCAAGAGACCCAGTACTTC. It encodes CASSQEGAQETQYF.

A few counts support this clonotype. The rearrangement uses TRBV7-9 and TRBJ1-1, with 7 bases matching TRBD1. CDR3 length: 13 amino acids. The germline V gene encodes CDR1 SEHNR and CDR2 FQNEAQ (reference sequence). V trimming: 7 bases; J trimming: 3 bases; junction bases outside the gene matches: 5. DNA for the CDR3: TGTGCCAGCAACCAGGGGGGTGACACTGAAGCTTTCTTT. Translation gives CASNQGGDTEAFF.

This clonotype was recorded a few times. The chain links TRBV27 to TRBJ1-1; D uncertain. Trimming shortened V by 1 base and J by 0 bases, and 6 bases separated the two germline ends. The CDR3 totals 14 residues. Germline CDR1 reads MNHEY; CDR2 reads SMNVEV (reference sequence). CDR3 protein: CASSLYPVNTEAFF. As DNA, the CDR3 is TGTGCCAGCAGTTTATATCCGGTGAACACTGAAGCTTTCTTT.

J is TRBJ1-1 and V is TRBV3-1, with a possible D match to TRBD1 (5 bases). The CDR3 runs 17 residues. Trimming cost V 0 bases and J 1 base, with 15 bases left between them. Per the germline V gene, CDR1 is LGHDT and CDR2 is YNNKEL (reference sequence). The CDR3 here is CASSQDVVGHPNTEAFF. CDR3 DNA sequence: TGTGCCAGCAGCCAAGATGTTGTAGGACACCCGAACACTGAAGCTTTCTTT.

This clonotype came up a few times. The J gene is TRBJ2-7, the V gene TRBV27, with D unclear. CDR1 is MNHEY, CDR2 SMNVEV, per germline (reference sequence). The CDR3 sequence is 14 residues long. Trimming took off 5 bases at V and 7 bases at J, with 18 bases between the two ends. The CDR3, as DNA: TGTGCCAGCAGTCCCCACTCAGGCCAGTTGGAGCAGTACTTC. This translates into CASSPHSGQLEQYF.

As concerns this clonotype: An end of the junction differs from the germline gene, which may be a read error. CDR3 sequence reads: CASGQAWGMNTEAFF. For the CDR3, the DNA is TGTGCCAGCGGCCAAGCTTGGGGGATGAACACTGAAGCTTTCTTT. This rearrangement joins TRBV3-1 to TRBJ1-1, with a possible D match to TRBD1 (5 bases). There are 15 residues in the CDR3. Germline V gives CDR1 LGHDT, CDR2 YNNKEL (reference sequence).

This clonotype has a handful of counts. V and J are TRBV3-1 and TRBJ2-3; the match to TRBD2 covers 8 bases. V was pared by 6 bases and J by 4 bases, with 6 bases of the junction left unmatched. The germline CDR1 and CDR2 sequences are LGHDT and YNNKEL (reference sequence). The CDR3 has 14 amino acids. CDR3 amino acids: CASRERGSADTQYF. DNA for the CDR3: TGTGCCAGCAGAGAGCGGGGGTCTGCAGATACGCAGTATTTT.